A selection of T cell receptor beta chains follows, all from one sample in a study of blood T cell repertoires in COVID-19. Sequenced by immunoSEQ multiplex PCR; TCRdb stores in-frame clones only, minus some. The repertoire holds about 36,000 clones, about 77% seen once, with about 33% in the top ten. The sequenced sample consisted of peripheral blood. The receptors originated from a man between 60 and 75 years old with acute or convalescent COVID-19. Each CDR3 is given with its conserved first and last residue. The D gene is left open where the match is weak. For some rows the clone size is stated as once, few or many, or as a class when expanded; others skip it.

d_gene,j_gene,v_gene,abundance,CDR3nt,CDR3aa
-,TRBJ2-7,TRBV27,-,TGTGCCAGCAGCGGGAGCCTCTCCTACGAGCAGTACTTC,CASSGSLSYEQYF
-,TRBJ2-2,TRBV14,-,TGTGCCAGCAGCCCAGTACTAGAAGCCAAAGCCGGGGAGCTGTTTTTT,CASSPVLEAKAGELFF
-,TRBJ1-1,TRBV5-5,-,TGTGCCAGCAGCATGGGTGGCGGCACTGAAGCTTTCTTT,CASSMGGGTEAFF
TRBD1,TRBJ1-1,TRBV6-6,few,TGTGCCAGCAGTTACTCGACAGGGGTCCACACTGAAGCTTTCTTT,CASSYSTGVHTEAFF
-,TRBJ2-7,TRBV5-1,-,TGCGCCAGCAGCGGTGGAACAGCCACGTCCTACGAGCAGTACTTC,CASSGGTATSYEQYF
TRBD2,TRBJ2-1,TRBV5-4,-,TGTGCCAGCGTCGTCGGGACTAGCGGGAGGCCACCGTACAATGAGCAGTTCTTC,CASVVGTSGRPPYNEQFF
TRBD2,TRBJ2-1,TRBV11-3,-,TGTGCCAGCAGCAGCAGACTAGCGGAACAGTTCTTC,CASSSRLAEQFF
TRBD1,TRBJ2-7,TRBV5-8,-,TGTGCCAGCAGCCTAGGGGGACAGGGGGTCAACGAGCAGTACTTC,CASSLGGQGVNEQYF
TRBD1,TRBJ2-7,TRBV7-8,-,TGTGCCAGCAGCCGGGCAAGGACAGGGGACTACGAGCAGTACTTC,CASSRARTGDYEQYF
-,TRBJ1-2,TRBV5-1,-,TGCGCCAGCAGCTTGGGAGGCAGCCACTATGGCTACACCTTC,CASSLGGSHYGYTF
-,TRBJ1-2,TRBV5-1,once,TGCGCCAGCAGCCTCCCCGACAACCTCAACTATGGCTACACCTTC,CASSLPDNLNYGYTF
TRBD1,TRBJ2-7,TRBV2,-,TGTGCCAGCAACAGGGGGTTATCCTACGAGCAGTACTTC,CASNRGLSYEQYF
-,TRBJ2-3,TRBV7-2,-,TGTGCCAGCAGCTTAGACCTTAGTTTAGATACGCAGTATTTT,CASSLDLSLDTQYF
-,TRBJ2-1,TRBV7-2,-,TGTGCCAGCAGCTTAGCCACTAGCTCTTACAATGAGCAGTTCTTC,CASSLATSSYNEQFF
-,TRBJ1-6,TRBV5-4,-,TGTGCCAGCAGCTTCCAGGGATCGGATTCACCCCTCCACTTT,CASSFQGSDSPLHF
TRBD1,TRBJ2-3,TRBV5-1,-,TGCGCCAGCAGCTTGGTGTGGACAGGGAAGCGCACAGATACGCAGTATTTT,CASSLVWTGKRTDTQYF
-,TRBJ1-5,TRBV28,-,TGTGCCAGCAGTTTAACCCAGAGCAATCAGCCCCAGCATTTT,CASSLTQSNQPQHF
-,TRBJ1-1,TRBV9,-,TGTGCCAGCAGCGTAGATCCGGGATCAGGGAACACTGAAGCTTTCTTT,CASSVDPGSGNTEAFF
TRBD1,TRBJ1-6,TRBV30,-,TGTGCCTGGAGGCCGGGGACAGTTAATTCACCCCTCCACTTT,CAWRPGTVNSPLHF
TRBD1,TRBJ1-5,TRBV6-5,-,TGTGCCACCGTCGGGACAGGGGGCAATCAGCCCCAGCATTTT,CATVGTGGNQPQHF
TRBD1,TRBJ1-4,TRBV5-1,-,TGCGCCAGCAGCGTACAGGGGGCCGGTGAAAAACTGTTTTTT,CASSVQGAGEKLFF
TRBD1,TRBJ2-7,TRBV6-5,-,TGTGCCAGCAGTCGACAGGGGTACGAGCAGTACTTC,CASSRQGYEQYF
-,TRBJ2-7,TRBV7-5,-,TGTGCCAGAAGCTTAGAATCGAGGGTACGGTTGTCCTACGAGCAGTACTTC,CARSLESRVRLSYEQYF
-,TRBJ2-1,TRBV29-1,few,TGCAGCGTTCGGGTTTACAATGAGCAGTTCTTC,CSVRVYNEQFF
-,TRBJ2-7,TRBV10-1,-,TGCGCCAGCAGTCCTAACCCAGCCAGGTTTTACGAGCAGTACTTC,CASSPNPARFYEQYF
-,TRBJ2-3,TRBV29-1,-,TGCAGCGTTGATTGGGGCTACCGGGATACGCAGTATTTT,CSVDWGYRDTQYF
TRBD1,TRBJ2-5,TRBV27,-,TGTGCCAGCAGTTCAATCGGACAGGCGGAGACCCAGTACTTC,CASSSIGQAETQYF
TRBD2,TRBJ2-1,TRBV11-3,-,TGTGCCAGCAGACTAGCGGGAGGTAGTGAGCAGTTCTTC,CASRLAGGSEQFF
TRBD2,TRBJ2-1,TRBV6-9,-,TGTGCCAGCAGTTTACGGGAGGGCTTTAATGAGCAGTTCTTC,CASSLREGFNEQFF
TRBD2,TRBJ2-2,TRBV6-5,-,TGTGCCAGCAGATGGGAGGGAGGGGCAACCGGGGAGCTGTTTTTT,CASRWEGGATGELFF
-,TRBJ2-7,TRBV20-1,-,TGCAGTGCTAGTCCCCCCCGGGACTACGAGCAGTACTTC,CSASPPRDYEQYF
-,TRBJ1-5,TRBV10-3,-,TGTGCCATCAGTGAGTCGTTGCGGGGGGCCCAGCCCCAGCATTTT,CAISESLRGAQPQHF
TRBD2,TRBJ2-1,TRBV9,-,TGTGCCAGCAGCCCAGAAGCGGGAGGTAACAATGAGCAGTTCTTC,CASSPEAGGNNEQFF
TRBD2,TRBJ2-3,TRBV28,few,TGTGCCAGCAGTTCCATTAGCGGGAGGGCCGCAGATACGCAGTATTTT,CASSSISGRAADTQYF
-,TRBJ1-2,TRBV25-1,many,TGTGCCAGCAGTCCTCCGGGGGAAAACTATGGCTACACCTTC,CASSPPGENYGYTF
TRBD1,TRBJ2-3,TRBV19,-,TGTGCCAGTAGCAATGCAGGGGGCGTCGGTGATACGCAGTATTTT,CASSNAGGVGDTQYF
TRBD2,TRBJ2-7,TRBV11-2,-,TGTGCCAGCAGCACTGGGACTTACAGACTAGCGGGAGGGTCCCACGAGCAGTACTTC,CASSTGTYRLAGGSHEQYF
-,TRBJ2-7,TRBV28,-,TGTGCCAGCCAACTCGAACTAGTTTCCTACGAGCAGTACTTC,CASQLELVSYEQYF
TRBD2,TRBJ2-1,TRBV11-3,-,TGTGCCAGCAGCTTGGGCGGGAGTTACCACAATGAGCAGTTCTTC,CASSLGGSYHNEQFF
-,TRBJ2-5,TRBV18,few,TGTGCCAGCTCACCACCGGCTCGGGGAGGGACCCAGTACTTC,CASSPPARGGTQYF
TRBD1,TRBJ2-7,TRBV24-1,once,TGTGCCACCAGTGATTTGACCGCAGGGGGCATGTACGAGCAGTACTTC,CATSDLTAGGMYEQYF
-,TRBJ2-7,TRBV21-1,few,TGTGCCAGCAACAACACCTACGAGCAGTACTTC,CASNNTYEQYF
-,TRBJ2-1,TRBV4-3,-,TGCGCCAGCAGCCAAGACGGGACTTACGGTGAGCAGTTCTTC,CASSQDGTYGEQFF
-,TRBJ2-7,TRBV10-3,few,TGTGCCATCAGTGAGTCGACAGCCCTATCCTACGAGCAGTACTTC,CAISESTALSYEQYF
TRBD2,TRBJ2-5,TRBV5-4,-,TGTGCCAGCAGCTCCGGGACTAGCGGGGGACAAGAGACCCAGTACTTC,CASSSGTSGGQETQYF
-,TRBJ2-6,TRBV6-5,-,TGTGCCAGCAGTCGAGATGGGGCCAACGTCCTGACTTTC,CASSRDGANVLTF
TRBD2,TRBJ2-7,TRBV5-1,-,TGCGCCAGCAGCCGGGAAAGCCTAGCGGGAGGGCCCCACGAGCAGTACTTC,CASSRESLAGGPHEQYF
TRBD2,TRBJ2-1,TRBV7-8,-,TGTGCCAGCAGCTTATTTAGCGGGAGGGCCTCGTACAATGAGCAGTTCTTC,CASSLFSGRASYNEQFF
TRBD1,TRBJ1-3,TRBV5-6,-,TGTGCCAGCAGTACCACCGGGACAGGGCCTGGAAACACCATATATTTT,CASSTTGTGPGNTIYF
-,TRBJ2-1,TRBV2,-,TGTGCCAGCAGTTTTGGACAGACTAACTACAATGAGCAGTTCTTC,CASSFGQTNYNEQFF
TRBD1,TRBJ1-1,TRBV30,few,TGTGCCAGCCAACAGGGGTCGGACACTGAAGCTTTCTTT,CASQQGSDTEAFF
-,TRBJ2-6,TRBV19,-,TGTGCCAGTAGTGAGCGATCCAACGTCCTGACTTTC,CASSERSNVLTF
-,TRBJ2-1,TRBV25-1,once,TGTGCCAGCAGCGAGGAGGGACCCCTCTACAATGAGCAGTTCTTC,CASSEEGPLYNEQFF
TRBD1,TRBJ2-4,TRBV28,-,TGTGCCAGCAGTGGAGAGGGACAGGTAAACATTCAGTACTTC,CASSGEGQVNIQYF
TRBD1,TRBJ1-6,TRBV6-5,-,TGTGCCAGCAGGGCCGGACAGGGTTATAATTCACCCCTCCACTTT,CASRAGQGYNSPLHF
-,TRBJ2-2,TRBV30,-,TGTGCCTGGACCCTTGGGCCCGGGGAGCTGTTTTTT,CAWTLGPGELFF
-,TRBJ2-7,TRBV12-3/TRBV12-4,-,TGTGCCAGCAGTTTCTTGAAGGGAGGTGAGCAGTACTTC,CASSFLKGGEQYF
-,TRBJ2-6,TRBV28,-,TGTGCCAGCAGTTCCCCATGGAGGGAGCTTTTATTTTCTGGGGCCAACGTCCTGACTTTC,CASSSPWRELLFSGANVLTF